A selection of T cell receptor beta chains follows, all from one sample in a study of blood T cell repertoires in COVID-19. The method was immunoSEQ multiplex PCR; TCRdb's version includes in-frame clones alone and lacks a portion of them. Of under 300,000 clones in the sample, roughly 90% were seen once. Material for sequencing was PBMCs or T cells enriched from blood (not recorded which). These receptors were obtained from a woman aged 50 to 60 who had recovered from COVID-19. Both conserved end residues are part of each CDR3. D genes are given only for firm matches. Where a row states a size, it is once, few, many or the class of an expanded clone; other rows omit it.

V: TRBV24-1
J: TRBJ2-1
D: TRBD2
size: NA
CDR3: CATSDPRGSSYNEQFF
DNA: TGTGCCACCAGTGACCCCCGCGGGAGCTCCTACAATGAGCAGTTCTTC

V: TRBV6-6
J: TRBJ2-7
D: NA
size: NA
CDR3: CASSYLRETYEQYF
DNA: TGTGCCAGCAGTTACCTGAGGGAAACCTACGAGCAGTACTTC

V: TRBV30
J: TRBJ1-3
D: TRBD1
size: few
CDR3: CAWTRDRISSGSGNTIYF
DNA: TGTGCCTGGACCCGGGACAGGATCTCTTCTGGCTCTGGAAACACCATATATTTT

V: TRBV9
J: TRBJ2-1
D: NA
size: NA
CDR3: CASSSPGARYNEQFF
DNA: TGTGCCAGCAGCTCACCGGGAGCCCGGTACAATGAGCAGTTCTTC

V: TRBV7-2
J: TRBJ1-4
D: NA
size: NA
CDR3: CASRGGQNEKLFF
DNA: TGTGCCAGCAGGGGCGGACAGAATGAAAAACTGTTTTTT

V: TRBV2
J: TRBJ1-4
D: TRBD1
size: once
CDR3: CASRTGPTNEKLFF
DNA: TGTGCCAGCAGGACAGGGCCAACTAATGAAAAACTGTTTTTT

V: TRBV3-1/TRBV3-2
J: TRBJ2-7
D: TRBD1
size: once
CDR3: CASSQVPTGEGAYEQYF
DNA: TGTGCCAGCAGCCAAGTCCCCACAGGGGAAGGAGCCTACGAGCAGTACTTC

V: TRBV18
J: TRBJ2-5
D: NA
size: NA
CDR3: CASSPGERETQYF
DNA: TGTGCCAGCTCCCCGGGGGAAAGGGAGACCCAGTACTTC

V: TRBV6-2/TRBV6-3
J: TRBJ2-7
D: TRBD2
size: NA
CDR3: CASSYAIAGGKNEQYF
DNA: TGTGCCAGCAGTTACGCTATAGCGGGAGGGAAGAACGAGCAGTACTTC

V: TRBV7-6
J: TRBJ1-2
D: TRBD1
size: once
CDR3: CASSLLAGGGYTF
DNA: TGTGCCAGCAGCTTACTCGCAGGGGGAGGCTACACCTTC

V: TRBV9
J: TRBJ2-7
D: NA
size: once
CDR3: CASSVGPDISYEQYF
DNA: TGTGCCAGCAGCGTAGGGCCAGACATATCCTACGAGCAGTACTTC

V: TRBV3-1/TRBV3-2
J: TRBJ2-6
D: TRBD1
size: NA
CDR3: CASSQLGQGATGANVLTF
DNA: TGTGCCAGCAGCCAATTAGGACAGGGGGCAACTGGGGCCAACGTCCTGACTTTC

V: TRBV10-3
J: TRBJ2-7
D: TRBD2
size: NA
CDR3: CAISDSGTSGSYEQYF
DNA: TGTGCCATCAGTGACTCAGGGACTAGCGGCTCCTACGAGCAGTACTTC

V: TRBV7-9
J: TRBJ2-1
D: NA
size: NA
CDR3: CASTGGAGRYNEQFF
DNA: TGTGCCAGCACAGGGGGGGCGGGAAGGTACAATGAGCAGTTCTTC

V: TRBV11-1
J: TRBJ1-5
D: NA
size: once
CDR3: CASSLGQKQPQHF
DNA: TGTGCCAGCAGCTTAGGTCAGAAACAGCCCCAGCATTTT

V: TRBV21-1
J: TRBJ2-7
D: NA
size: NA
CDR3: CASSKDSGYEQYF
DNA: TGTGCCAGCAGCAAAGATAGCGGCTACGAGCAGTACTTC

V: TRBV3-1/TRBV3-2
J: TRBJ2-1
D: NA
size: NA
CDR3: CASRPSQSYNEQFF
DNA: TGTGCCAGCAGACCTTCACAATCCTACAATGAGCAGTTCTTC

V: TRBV9
J: TRBJ2-2
D: NA
size: NA
CDR3: CASSVGSAGHTGELFF
DNA: TGTGCCAGCAGCGTAGGATCAGCGGGCCACACCGGGGAGCTGTTTTTT

V: TRBV9
J: TRBJ1-1
D: NA
size: NA
CDR3: CASSEHPQGGNTEAFF
DNA: TGTGCCAGCAGCGAACACCCCCAAGGAGGTAACACTGAAGCTTTCTTT

V: TRBV19
J: TRBJ2-7
D: TRBD2
size: NA
CDR3: CASTIGLAGVEEQYF
DNA: TGTGCCAGTACTATCGGACTAGCGGGAGTGGAGGAGCAGTACTTC

V: TRBV7-2
J: TRBJ1-1
D: NA
size: NA
CDR3: CASSLEGRAFF
DNA: TGTGCCAGCAGCTTGGAAGGGAGAGCTTTCTTT

V: TRBV19
J: TRBJ1-2
D: TRBD1
size: few
CDR3: CASRSQGASDHGYTF
DNA: TGTGCCAGTAGGTCGCAGGGGGCCAGTGACCATGGCTACACCTTC

V: TRBV2
J: TRBJ1-6
D: TRBD1
size: NA
CDR3: CARSYSGGKDNSPLHF
DNA: TGTGCCAGATCTTACTCAGGGGGCAAGGATAATTCACCCCTCCACTTT

V: TRBV25-1
J: TRBJ2-5
D: TRBD1
size: NA
CDR3: CASSESWTGLTQYF
DNA: TGTGCCAGCAGTGAATCTTGGACAGGGTTGACCCAGTACTTC

V: TRBV4-3
J: TRBJ2-7
D: TRBD2
size: NA
CDR3: CASSQDTGGLKVEQYF
DNA: TGCGCCAGCAGCCAAGATACGGGGGGTCTTAAAGTCGAGCAGTACTTC

V: TRBV10-3
J: TRBJ2-1
D: TRBD2
size: NA
CDR3: CAIRGGTSGPTYNEQFF
DNA: TGTGCCATCAGGGGGGGGACTAGCGGGCCTACCTACAATGAGCAGTTCTTC

V: TRBV6-5
J: TRBJ1-1
D: NA
size: few
CDR3: CASSYAGKAFF
DNA: TGTGCCAGCAGTTACGCGGGTAAAGCTTTCTTT

V: TRBV5-1
J: TRBJ2-3
D: TRBD2
size: NA
CDR3: CASSAGLAGPSDTQYF
DNA: TGCGCCAGCAGCGCGGGACTAGCGGGACCCTCAGATACGCAGTATTTT

V: TRBV6-5
J: TRBJ2-7
D: TRBD1
size: NA
CDR3: CASSDRVYEQYF
DNA: TGTGCCAGCAGCGACAGGGTGTACGAGCAGTACTTC

V: TRBV11-2
J: TRBJ2-7
D: NA
size: few
CDR3: CASSFNSREQYF
DNA: TGTGCCAGCAGCTTTAACTCTAGGGAGCAGTACTTC

V: TRBV7-3
J: TRBJ2-5
D: TRBD1
size: once
CDR3: CASSMDRGETQYF
DNA: TGTGCCAGCAGCATGGACAGGGGAGAGACCCAGTACTTC

V: TRBV6-2/TRBV6-3
J: TRBJ1-5
D: TRBD1
size: once
CDR3: CASSYLDRGGGISSNQPQHF
DNA: TGTGCCAGCAGTTACTTGGACAGGGGAGGGGGGATATCTAGCAATCAGCCCCAGCATTTT

V: TRBV27
J: TRBJ2-7
D: NA
size: NA
CDR3: CASSLLGRYEQYF
DNA: TGTGCCAGCAGTTTATTGGGCCGATACGAGCAGTACTTC

V: TRBV5-1
J: TRBJ1-2
D: TRBD1
size: NA
CDR3: CASSRPGQGYEGYTF
DNA: TGCGCCAGCAGCAGACCGGGACAGGGCTATGAGGGCTACACCTTC

V: TRBV5-5
J: TRBJ1-6
D: TRBD1
size: NA
CDR3: CASSSHTGGDNSPLHF
DNA: TGTGCCAGCAGCTCCCATACAGGGGGCGATAATTCACCCCTCCACTTT

V: TRBV5-1
J: TRBJ1-2
D: NA
size: NA
CDR3: CASSSGGTGQFYGYTF
DNA: TGCGCCAGCAGCTCCGGGGGGACCGGGCAATTCTATGGCTACACCTTC

V: TRBV30
J: TRBJ1-2
D: TRBD1
size: NA
CDR3: CAWLTGGYGYTF
DNA: TGTGCCTGGTTGACAGGGGGCTATGGCTACACCTTC

V: TRBV24-1
J: TRBJ2-1
D: NA
size: NA
CDR3: CATSDSAGSGNNEQFF
DNA: TGTGCCACCAGTGATTCTGCCGGGAGCGGAAACAATGAGCAGTTCTTC

V: TRBV27
J: TRBJ1-4
D: NA
size: NA
CDR3: CASSPASVQGNEKLFF
DNA: TGTGCCAGCAGCCCAGCCTCGGTACAGGGTAATGAAAAACTGTTTTTT

V: TRBV5-1
J: TRBJ1-4
D: NA
size: NA
CDR3: CASSLVAGNEKLFF
DNA: TGCGCCAGCAGCTTGGTTGCAGGGAATGAAAAACTGTTTTTT

V: TRBV9
J: TRBJ2-2
D: TRBD1
size: NA
CDR3: CASSAKSGTGQGELFF
DNA: TGTGCCAGCAGCGCGAAATCCGGGACAGGGCAAGGGGAGCTGTTTTTT

V: TRBV27
J: TRBJ2-7
D: TRBD1
size: NA
CDR3: CASRTLLRQGEVYEQYF
DNA: TGTGCCAGCAGAACATTACTCCGACAGGGTGAAGTCTACGAGCAGTACTTC

V: TRBV2
J: TRBJ1-2
D: NA
size: NA
CDR3: CASSLGPGGGYTF
DNA: TGTGCCAGCAGCTTAGGCCCGGGAGGAGGCTACACCTTC

V: TRBV7-9
J: TRBJ2-3
D: TRBD2
size: NA
CDR3: CASSRLAGMTDTQYF
DNA: TGTGCCAGCAGCCGACTAGCGGGGATGACAGATACGCAGTATTTT

V: TRBV5-4
J: TRBJ1-1
D: NA
size: few
CDR3: CASSLDMNTEAFF
DNA: TGTGCCAGCAGCTTGGACATGAACACTGAAGCTTTCTTT

V: TRBV19
J: TRBJ1-5
D: NA
size: NA
CDR3: CGVYSNQPQHF
DNA: TGTGGCGTTTATAGCAATCAGCCCCAGCATTTT

V: TRBV7-9
J: TRBJ1-1
D: NA
size: NA
CDR3: CASTPDFNTEAFF
DNA: TGTGCCAGCACACCGGACTTTAACACTGAAGCTTTCTTT

V: TRBV28
J: TRBJ1-2
D: TRBD1
size: NA
CDR3: CASSSGQGGIYGYTF
DNA: TGTGCCAGCAGTTCGGGACAGGGGGGAATCTATGGCTACACCTTC